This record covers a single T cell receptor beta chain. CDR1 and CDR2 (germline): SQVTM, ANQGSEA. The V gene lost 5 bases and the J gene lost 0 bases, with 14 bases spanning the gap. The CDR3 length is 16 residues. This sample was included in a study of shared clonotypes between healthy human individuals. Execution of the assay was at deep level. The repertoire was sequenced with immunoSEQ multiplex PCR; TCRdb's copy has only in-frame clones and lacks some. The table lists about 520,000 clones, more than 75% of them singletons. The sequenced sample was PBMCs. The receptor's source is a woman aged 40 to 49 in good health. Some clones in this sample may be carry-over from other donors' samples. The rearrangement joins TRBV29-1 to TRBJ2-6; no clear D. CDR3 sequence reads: CSVPIRGSSGANVLTF. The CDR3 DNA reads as TGCAGCGTTCCAATTAGAGGCAGCTCTGGGGCCAACGTCCTGACTTTC.